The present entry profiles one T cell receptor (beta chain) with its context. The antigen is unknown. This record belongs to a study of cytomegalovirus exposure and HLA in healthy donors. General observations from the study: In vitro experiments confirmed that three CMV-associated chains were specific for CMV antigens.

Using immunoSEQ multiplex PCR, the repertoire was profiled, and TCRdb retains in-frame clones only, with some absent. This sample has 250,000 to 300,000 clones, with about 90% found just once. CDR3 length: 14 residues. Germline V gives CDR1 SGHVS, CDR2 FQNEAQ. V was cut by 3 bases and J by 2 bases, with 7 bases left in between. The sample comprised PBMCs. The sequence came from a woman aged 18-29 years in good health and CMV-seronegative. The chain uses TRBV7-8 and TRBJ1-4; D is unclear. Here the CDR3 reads CASSFGRTNEKLFF. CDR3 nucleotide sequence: TGTGCCAGCAGCTTTGGCAGGACTAATGAAAAACTGTTTTTT.